Below are 24 T cell receptor beta chains sequenced from a single sample in a study of T cells in Graves' hyperthyroidism and ophthalmopathy. Regions amplified from RNA transcripts were the TCR beta CDR3 regions. The TCR CDR3 first-round RT-PCR relied on the HTBI primer set. TCRdb re-called the multiplex PCR reads through MiXCR, storing one row per CDR3 protein. The data contain about 420,000 distinct CDR3 sequences, roughly 13% of them singletons. The source material was blood. Receptors originate from a woman between 18 and 29 years old with Graves' hyperthyroidism.

Points on this clonotype: A clone one base away is much larger, so this may be a read error. Lacking the conserved final phenylalanine or tryptophan, this CDR3 likely reflects a read error. The rearrangement uses TRBV2 and TRBJ2-3; D possibly corresponds to TRBD1 (6 bases). The CDR3 spans 15 residues. V dropped 2 bases and J dropped 0 bases, with 9 bases sitting between them. Germline V gene sequence: CDR1 SNHLY, CDR2 FYNNEI. The CDR3 nucleotides read TGTGCCAGCAGTGAAACAGGGCCTAGCACAGATACGCAGTATCTT. Its translation: CASSETGPSTDTQYL.

The chain combines TRBV27 with TRBJ2-7; TRBD2 agrees at 9 bases. Trimming removed 3 bases from V and 3 bases from J; junction bases left unmatched: 6. This CDR3 is built from 15 residues. Germline loops: CDR1 MNHEY, CDR2 SMNVEV (reference sequence). The CDR3 coding sequence is TGTGCCAGCAGTTTGATCGGGACTAGCTTCTACGAGCAGTACTTC. Protein: CASSLIGTSFYEQYF.

The chain couples TRBV5-5 to TRBJ2-5; D remains ambiguous. Deletions cut 2 bases from V and 4 bases from J, with 9 bases between. The CDR3 has 13 residues. The germline CDR1 and CDR2 sequences are SGHKS and YYEKEE (reference sequence). The CDR3 bases are TGTGCCAGCAGCTTCAGGCCCCCAGAGACCCAGTACTTC. Its translation is CASSFRPPETQYF.

This clonotype was counted many times. The V and J genes are TRBV11-2 and TRBJ1-1; D ambiguous. V lost 0 bases to trimming and J lost 0 bases, with 8 bases between them. CDR1 is SGHAT, CDR2 FQNNGV, per germline. The CDR3 extends over 15 amino acids. CDR3 DNA: TGTGCCAGCAGCTTAGATCCTTCCATGAACACTGAAGCTTTCTTT. Its protein product is CASSLDPSMNTEAFF.

This clonotype was detected ten times or more. The rearrangement joins TRBV28 to TRBJ2-3, with TRBD1 matching over 8 bases. The germline gives CDR1 MDHEN, CDR2 SYDVKM. The CDR3 has 22 amino acids. After removal of 2 bases from V and 4 bases from J, the junction contained 26 bases not matched to a gene. CDR3 amino acids: CASSLRTPGPDRDWVGADTQYF. The CDR3 DNA is TGTGCCAGCAGTTTAAGGACCCCAGGTCCGGACAGGGATTGGGTAGGGGCAGATACGCAGTATTTT. The full variable domain, with the rest looked up from reference TRBV28 and TRBJ2-3, is DVKVTQSSRYLVKRTGEKVFLECVQDMDHENMFWYRQDPGLGLRLIYFSYDVKMKEKGDIPEGYSVSREKKERFSLILESASTNQTSMYLCASSLRTPGPDRDWVGADTQYFGPGTRLTVL.

This clonotype was seen many times. The chain links TRBV3-1 to TRBJ2-3; 11 positions match TRBD2. In germline, CDR1 is LGHDT, CDR2 YNNKEL (reference sequence). Trimming cost V 1 base and J 1 base; bases outside gene matches: 4. The CDR3 extends over 17 amino acids. Here the CDR3 DNA reads TGTGCCAGCAGCCAAGGAGGACTAGCGGGCGGCACAGATACGCAGTATTTT. Residues: CASSQGGLAGGTDTQYF.

J is TRBJ2-3 and V is TRBV5-4; TRBD2 matches 7 bases. V shed 2 bases, J shed 5 bases, and the junction held 8 bases outside the gene matches. The germline gives CDR1 SGHNT, CDR2 YYREEE (reference sequence). The CDR3 runs to 15 residues. The CDR3, as DNA: TGTGCCAGCAGCTTAGCGGGAATGGGGGTAGATACGCAGTATTTT. It specifies CASSLAGMGVDTQYF.

This clonotype was detected ten times or more. This chain joins TRBV7-2 and TRBJ1-1; D is ambiguous. This CDR3 is 13 amino acids long. Germline CDR1 reads SGHTA; CDR2 reads FQGNSA. The V end lost 4 bases, the J end lost 9 bases, and 15 bases lay between the germline ends. Here the CDR3 DNA reads TGTGCCAGCAGCTCACCAAACAGAGATAAAGCTTTCTTT. This codes for CASSSPNRDKAFF.

This clonotype has at least ten counts. The chain is built from TRBV28 and TRBJ2-1; 8 nucleotides align to TRBD2. The CDR3 loop spans 17 amino acids. Germline-derived CDR1 and CDR2 are MDHEN and SYDVKM. Trimming at V came to 4 bases and at J to 0 bases, leaving 8 bases not matched to a gene. The CDR3 is CASSSVSSGGSYNEQFF. The DNA of the CDR3 is TGTGCCAGCAGTTCAGTGTCCAGCGGGGGCTCCTACAATGAGCAGTTCTTC.

This clonotype was found many times. The rearrangement joins TRBV29-1 to TRBJ1-2; D call uncertain. CDR1 and CDR2 from the germline V gene are SQVTM and ANQGSEA. V was pared by 0 bases and J by 4 bases, with 6 bases between. This CDR3 contains 12 residues. DNA of the CDR3: TGCAGCGTTGAAGATGCGCGCTATGGCTACACCTTC. Amino acids: CSVEDARYGYTF.

The J gene is TRBJ1-1, the V gene TRBV4-1; D is unresolved. The CDR3 runs 15 residues. V was shortened by 3 bases and J by 1 base, with 12 bases between the two germline ends. Germline CDR1 and CDR2: MGHRA and YSYEKL. The CDR3 DNA follows: TGCGCCAGCAGCCAGCCGTCGATGAGGAACACTGAAGCTTTCTTT. Translation gives CASSQPSMRNTEAFF.

The sample holds many counts of this clonotype. The genes are TRBV11-2 and TRBJ2-7; TRBD2 agrees at 8 bases. The CDR3 has 13 amino acids. J was trimmed by 7 bases and V by 5 bases; bases with no gene match: 7. Germline V gives CDR1 SGHAT, CDR2 FQNNGV. The CDR3 spells CASSHAGGWEQYF. Here the CDR3 DNA reads TGTGCCAGCAGCCACGCGGGGGGCTGGGAGCAGTACTTC.

CDR3 DNA: TGTGCTAGTGGCCCCATCCCGGGACTAGTGGGAGGCCACAATGAGCAGTTCTTC. Its translation is CASGPIPGLVGGHNEQFF. This chain connects TRBV12-5 to TRBJ2-1, with TRBD2 matching over 8 bases. The CDR3 loop spans 18 amino acids. Per germline, CDR1 LGHNT and CDR2 FRNRAP. The V segment lost 6 bases and the J segment 5 bases; nucleotides outside the gene matches: 18.

This clonotype appeared many times. V gene TRBV12-3 or TRBV12-4 combines with J gene TRBJ1-1; D is undetermined. Trimming removed 4 bases from V and 4 bases from J, with 22 bases in between. This CDR3 is 17 amino acids long. CDR3 sequence: CASSSLDTQIAVTEAFF. CDR3 bases: TGTGCCAGCAGTTCCTTAGATACCCAGATCGCGGTCACTGAAGCTTTCTTT.

The gene calls are TRBV28 and TRBJ2-7; perhaps TRBD2 as D (5 bases). With 2 bases removed from V and 1 base from J, the gap between germline ends came to 12 bases. The CDR3 consists of 15 residues. Germline assignment: CDR1 MDHEN and CDR2 SYDVKM. CDR3 protein: CASSLQTLASYEQYF. CDR3 coding DNA: TGTGCCAGCAGTTTACAGACGCTAGCTTCCTACGAGCAGTACTTC. Full variable domain (missing parts from reference TRBV28 and TRBJ2-7): DVKVTQSSRYLVKRTGEKVFLECVQDMDHENMFWYRQDPGLGLRLIYFSYDVKMKEKGDIPEGYSVSREKKERFSLILESASTNQTSMYLCASSLQTLASYEQYFGPGTRLTVT.

This clonotype was recorded many times. This chain joins TRBV27 and TRBJ2-5; the D gene is possibly TRBD1 (6 bases). CDR3 length: 14 residues. Trimming left V 1 base short and J 5 bases short, with 11 bases between. Germline V gene sequence: CDR1 MNHEY, CDR2 SMNVEV (reference sequence). The CDR3 nucleotides are TGTGCCAGCAGTTTATTCAGGGGTGGTGAGACCCAGTACTTC. It encodes CASSLFRGGETQYF.

The chain couples TRBV4-1 to TRBJ1-1; weak D call: TRBD1 (6 bases). Trimming removed 1 base at V and 4 bases at J, with 10 bases between. Germline assignment: CDR1 MGHRA and CDR2 YSYEKL. The CDR3 is 14 residues long. CDR3 loop: CASSQGQVVTEAFF. For the CDR3, the DNA is TGCGCCAGCAGCCAAGGACAGGTGGTCACTGAAGCTTTCTTT.

There are many counts of this clonotype. This chain links TRBV7-8 with TRBJ1-6; no firm D call. The V end lost 5 bases, the J end lost 3 bases, and 23 bases lay between the germline ends. The CDR3 runs 19 residues. Germline V gives CDR1 SGHVS, CDR2 FQNEAQ. The CDR3 sequence: CASSPDRPGGRVYNSPLHF. CDR3 in DNA: TGTGCCAGCAGCCCGGATCGGCCCGGTGGTAGGGTCTATAATTCACCCCTCCACTTT.

This clonotype showed up many times. The chain has TRBV7-2 and TRBJ2-7, with TRBD1 matching 8 bases. The CDR3 is made up of 16 amino acids. Germline CDR1 SGHTA, CDR2 FQGNSA. With V trimmed by 5 bases and J by 3 bases, 12 bases remained unmatched. CDR3 DNA sequence: TGTGCCAGCAGCCAAAACGACAGGGGAATTAGCTACGAGCAGTACTTC. The encoded protein is CASSQNDRGISYEQYF.

The V and J genes are TRBV6-2 or TRBV6-3 and TRBJ2-3, with 9 nucleotides matching TRBD2. The CDR3 spans 14 residues. Trimming cost V 5 bases and J 3 bases; bases outside gene matches: 3. Germline V gene lookup returns CDR1 MNHEY and CDR2 SVGEGT. The CDR3 sequence: CASSTGLATDTQYF. The CDR3 DNA follows: TGTGCCAGCAGTACGGGACTAGCAACAGATACGCAGTATTTT.

This clonotype appeared many times. The chain carries TRBV7-3 and TRBJ2-3, with 7 nucleotides matching TRBD2. The CDR3 extends over 15 amino acids. From germline, CDR1 is SGHTA and CDR2 FQGTGA. Trimming removed 2 bases from V and 6 bases from J; junction bases left unmatched: 8. The CDR3: CASSLGGLNGDTQYF. CDR3 in DNA: TGTGCCAGCAGCTTAGGGGGACTAAACGGCGATACGCAGTATTTT.

There are many counts of this clonotype. The chain joins TRBV6-5 to TRBJ2-7, with D perhaps TRBD2 (6 bases). Trimming stripped 2 bases from V and 0 bases from J, with 11 bases between. Germline-derived CDR1 and CDR2 are MNHEY and SVGAGI. The CDR3 is 15 residues long. CDR3 bases: TGTGCCAGCAGTTACCGCAGGGACTCCTCCTACGAGCAGTACTTC. Its protein product is CASSYRRDSSYEQYF.

This clonotype was recorded at least ten times. The V gene is TRBV27, the J gene TRBJ2-7; 8 positions match TRBD1. With V trimmed by 4 bases and J by 2 bases, 4 bases remained unmatched. Germline CDR1 and CDR2: MNHEY and SMNVEV (reference sequence). The CDR3 spans 14 residues. CDR3 protein: CASSSDRAPYEQYF. The CDR3 nucleotides read TGTGCCAGCAGTTCGGACAGGGCGCCCTACGAGCAGTACTTC.

This clonotype was recorded at least ten times. This CDR3 is CASSSGQMNTEAFF. The DNA for the CDR3 is TGTGCCAGCAGCTCGGGACAGATGAACACTGAAGCTTTCTTT. V gene TRBV5-5 combines with J gene TRBJ1-1, with TRBD1 identical over 7 bases. CDR1 is SGHKS, CDR2 YYEKEE, per germline (reference sequence). Trimming cost V 3 bases and J 0 bases; bases outside gene matches: 2. CDR3 length equals 14 residues.